A single sample gave rise to the 28 T cell receptor beta chains below, sequenced in a study of human T cells and chemical hapten exposure. Described time point: pre-sensitization, week 0. Regarding treatment: therapeutic diphenylcyclopropenone sensitization with weekly scalp DPC. TCRdb reanalysed the RACE reads using MiXCR and keeps one entry per CDR3 protein. The table lists more than 300,000 distinct CDR3 sequences, around 5.5% of them singletons, with roughly 2.6% in the top ten. The source was whole blood, collected in connection with sensitization to the hapten diphenylcyclopropenone (DPC). All receptors come from a woman aged 45-65 years with alopecia areata. Some clones in this sample may be carry-over from other donors' samples.

To note about this clonotype: A much larger clone differs by one base, so this may be a read error. The final CDR3 position lacks the conserved phenylalanine or tryptophan, pointing to a likely read error. This rearrangement joins TRBV20-1 to TRBJ1-2; weak D call: TRBD1 (6 bases). Germline loops: CDR1 DFQATT, CDR2 SNEGSKA (reference sequence). This CDR3 is 14 amino acids long. The V end lost 6 bases, the J end lost 3 bases, and 17 bases lay between the germline ends. The CDR3 sequence: CSAPESRGDYGYTL. CDR3 sequence (DNA): TGCAGTGCCCCTGAATCTAGGGGGGACTATGGCTACACCTTA.

The chain is built from TRBV27 and TRBJ2-1; 10 bases are shared with TRBD2. Germline values: CDR1 MNHEY, CDR2 SMNVEV (reference sequence). The V gene end was trimmed by 5 bases and the J gene end by 4 bases; junction bases not matched to a gene: 5. This CDR3 contains 15 residues. This CDR3 is CASSHGTSDYNEQFF. Here the CDR3 DNA reads TGTGCCAGCAGTCACGGGACTAGCGATTACAATGAGCAGTTCTTC.

The table lists this clonotype with many counts. The chain links TRBV12-3 or TRBV12-4 to TRBJ1-5, with TRBD1 matching over 9 bases. This CDR3 is built from 15 residues. V lost 4 bases, J lost 6 bases, and 7 bases stayed unmatched. CDR3: CASSWDRERSQPQHF. The CDR3 nucleotides read TGTGCCAGCAGTTGGGACAGGGAGAGAAGTCAGCCCCAGCATTTT.

This clonotype has a count of ten or more. The rearrangement uses TRBV6-4 and TRBJ2-3, with a tentative D call TRBD1 (5 bases). The CDR3 runs to 14 residues. CDR1 is MRHNA, CDR2 SNTAGT, per germline. V dropped 2 bases and J dropped 2 bases, with 8 bases sitting between them. Here the CDR3 DNA reads TGTGCCAGCAGTGACAGGGGATCCACAGATACGCAGTATTTT. Its translation: CASSDRGSTDTQYF.

The chain joins TRBV3-1 to TRBJ2-5; the match to TRBD1 covers 9 bases. Germline assignment: CDR1 LGHDT and CDR2 YNNKEL (reference sequence). This CDR3 has 15 residues. V shed 1 base, J shed 5 bases, and the junction held 5 bases outside the gene matches. The CDR3 loop is CASSQVGQGRETQYF. The CDR3 bases are TGTGCCAGCAGCCAAGTGGGACAGGGTCGCGAGACCCAGTACTTC.

This clonotype was seen repeatedly, ten times or more. V and J are TRBV27 and TRBJ1-5; 7 bases fit TRBD1. V shed 6 bases, J shed 3 bases, and the junction held 5 bases outside the gene matches. The CDR3 has 14 amino acids. The V gene's germline CDR1 is MNHEY and CDR2 SMNVEV (reference sequence). CDR3 in DNA: TGTGCCAGCAGCGGGACAGCTTACAATCAGCCCCAGCATTTT. It is translated as CASSGTAYNQPQHF.

This clonotype was picked up a small number of times. The chain carries TRBV12-3 or TRBV12-4 and TRBJ2-4, with TRBD2 matching over 9 bases. The CDR3 loop spans 15 amino acids. The V gene end was trimmed by 5 bases and the J gene end by 12 bases; junction bases not matched to a gene: 14. The DNA for the CDR3 is TGTGCCAGCAGTCCCGCACTAGCGGGCCGCGCTCCTCAGTACTTC. It codes for CASSPALAGRAPQYF.

This clonotype was seen repeatedly, ten times or more. The chain employs TRBV29-1 and TRBJ2-3; 8 bases are a match to TRBD2. This CDR3 contains 12 residues. V gave up 6 bases and J gave up 8 bases; unmatched junction bases: 7. Germline V gene lookup returns CDR1 SQVTM and CDR2 ANQGSEA. The CDR3 loop is CSVGLDTSTQYF. For the CDR3, the DNA is TGCAGCGTGGGACTAGATACGTCTACGCAGTATTTT.

V and J are TRBV6-1 and TRBJ1-5, with D tentatively TRBD1 (6 bases). This CDR3 region has 13 residues. Germline CDR1 and CDR2: MNHNS and SASEGT. With 2 bases removed from V and 5 bases from J, the gap between germline ends came to 7 bases. CDR3 in DNA: TGTGCCAGCAGTGAAAACAGGGATCAGCCCCAGCATTTT. It codes for CASSENRDQPQHF.

This clonotype appeared a few times. The CDR3 DNA follows: TGCGCCAGCAGCCGCGCTAGCGGGGGGGACGTCTGGCAGTTCTTC. It codes for CASSRASGGDVWQFF. This chain links TRBV4-3 with TRBJ2-1; the match to TRBD2 covers 12 bases. V was pared by 4 bases and J by 12 bases, with 10 bases of the junction left unmatched. The CDR3 extends over 15 amino acids. The V gene's germline CDR1 is LGHNA and CDR2 YSLEER.

This clonotype was counted a few times. J is TRBJ1-1 and V is TRBV29-1; D uncertain. V lost 4 bases and J lost 11, with 14 bases in between. Germline assignment: CDR1 SQVTM and CDR2 ANQGSEA. The CDR3 is 11 amino acids. CDR3 bases: TGCAGCGTTGGAGGACGGCGGGATGCTTTCTTT. This codes for CSVGGRRDAFF.

The rearrangement links TRBV29-1 to TRBJ1-2, with unresolved D. Trimming took off 5 bases at V and 2 bases at J, with 12 bases between the two ends. The CDR3 length is 13 residues. Germline V CDR1 and CDR2: SQVTM, ANQGSEA. The CDR3 bases are TGCAGCGTTCGGGAGAGTCTAAACTATGGCTACACCTTC. It translates to CSVRESLNYGYTF.

This clonotype was counted ten times or more. V is TRBV28 and J is TRBJ2-7, with 12 nucleotides matching TRBD1. This CDR3 contains 16 residues. Losses at the gene ends were 2 bases for V and 3 bases for J; bases not matched to a gene: 5. CDR1 is MDHEN, CDR2 SYDVKM, per germline. The CDR3 spells CASSLNRDRGLYEQYF. CDR3 DNA: TGTGCCAGCAGTTTAAACCGGGACAGGGGGCTCTACGAGCAGTACTTC.

This clonotype was recorded many times. The chain is built from TRBV5-1 and TRBJ1-4; D may be TRBD1 (5 bases). The CDR3 is made up of 13 amino acids. Germline CDR1 and CDR2: SGHRS and YFSETQ. The ends were cut back, 2 bases at V and 8 bases at J, with 10 bases in the middle. The chain's CDR3 is CASSFGTSEKLFF. In DNA form, the CDR3 reads TGCGCCAGCAGCTTCGGGACCTCCGAAAAACTGTTTTTT.

V usage is TRBV27 and J usage is TRBJ1-4; 9 nucleotides align to TRBD1. Looked up from germline, CDR1 is MNHEY and CDR2 is SMNVEV (reference sequence). V lost 7 bases to trimming and J lost 8 bases; unmatched junction nucleotides: 8. The CDR3 has 14 residues. The CDR3 protein is CASKFPGTGEKLFF. The CDR3 nucleotides are TGTGCCAGCAAATTTCCCGGGACAGGGGAAAAACTGTTTTTT. Full variable domain (remainder filled in from reference TRBV27 and TRBJ1-4): EAQVTQNPRYLITVTGKKLTVTCSQNMNHEYMSWYRQDPGLGLRQIYYSMNVEVTDKGDVPEGYKVSRKEKRNFPLILESPSPNQTSLYFCASKFPGTGEKLFFGSGTQLSVL.

Ten or more counts support this clonotype. The chain joins TRBV13 to TRBJ2-1, with D possibly matching TRBD2 (6 bases). Trimming stripped 5 bases from V and 5 bases from J, with 22 bases between. There are 17 residues in the CDR3. The V gene's germline CDR1 is PRHDT and CDR2 FYEKMQ (reference sequence). The CDR3 region is CASSPGLTGTLNNEQFF. The CDR3 region has the DNA TGTGCCAGCAGCCCCGGGCTAACCGGGACTCTCAACAATGAGCAGTTCTTC.

This clonotype was seen at least ten times. J is TRBJ2-2 and V is TRBV24-1, with D perhaps matching TRBD2 (6 bases). V was cut by 9 bases and J by 6 bases, with 16 bases left in between. The CDR3 has 14 amino acids. CDR1 is KGHDR, CDR2 SFDVKD, per germline. The CDR3 bases are TGTGCCACCGCCCCCGCGGGGAAGGCCGGGGAGCTGTTTTTT. It translates to CATAPAGKAGELFF.

Worth noting for this clonotype: This may be a read error, as it is one base from a much larger clone. This chain joins TRBV27 and TRBJ2-1; a weak D match, TRBD2 (6 bases). Germline V gives CDR1 MNHEY, CDR2 SMNVEV (reference sequence). The CDR3 spans 13 residues. CDR3 in DNA: TGTGCCAGCAGCCGGGGGTCCTACAGTGAGCAGTTCTTC. This gives the protein CASSRGSYSEQFF.

The J gene is TRBJ2-3, the V gene TRBV18; TRBD1 matches 7 bases. V trimming: 6 bases; J trimming: 0 bases; junction bases outside the gene matches: 6. This CDR3 spans 15 amino acids. CDR1 KGHSH and CDR2 LQKENI come from the germline V gene. The CDR3 DNA sequence: TGTGCCAGCTCTCGGGACAGCACTAGCACAGATACGCAGTATTTT. This sequence encodes CASSRDSTSTDTQYF.

In this sample, this clonotype turned up many times. V is TRBV28 and J is TRBJ1-2; D not certain. Per germline, CDR1 MDHEN and CDR2 SYDVKM. Trimming stripped 1 base from V and 7 bases from J, with 7 bases between. The CDR3 has 12 amino acids. The CDR3 region is CASSLLKVGYTF. In DNA form, the CDR3 reads TGTGCCAGCAGTTTATTGAAAGTTGGCTACACCTTC.

This clonotype was recorded many times. J is TRBJ1-1 and V is TRBV5-4; D is perhaps TRBD1 (5 bases). The germline V gene encodes CDR1 SGHNT and CDR2 YYREEE (reference sequence). The CDR3 is made up of 14 amino acids. V lost 4 bases, J lost 6 bases, and 16 bases lay in between. The CDR3 nucleotides are TGTGCCAGCAGCCGACCGGACCGGGGGTCTGAAGCTTTCTTT. It is translated as CASSRPDRGSEAFF.

This clonotype showed up many times. V usage is TRBV6-5 and J usage is TRBJ1-4, with 9 bases identical to TRBD1. CDR3 length equals 14 residues. Trimming at V came to 7 bases and at J to 8 bases, leaving 8 bases not matched to a gene. The germline CDR1 and CDR2 sequences are MNHEY and SVGAGI. This CDR3 reads CASTQQGAEEKLFF. The CDR3 nucleotides read TGTGCCAGCACTCAACAGGGGGCGGAGGAAAAACTGTTTTTT.

Many counts were recorded for this clonotype. The chain links TRBV9 to TRBJ1-2; D is uncertain. The germline V and J ends were trimmed by 3 bases and 4 bases, with 13 bases remaining between them. Germline V gene data show CDR1 as SGDLS and CDR2 as YYNGEE. This CDR3 region has 14 residues. CDR3 loop: CASSAGEPAYGYTF. Here the CDR3 DNA reads TGTGCCAGCAGCGCCGGGGAGCCGGCCTATGGCTACACCTTC.

This clonotype was counted a few times. This chain connects TRBV24-1 to TRBJ2-1, with 8 bases lining up with TRBD1. V gave up 3 bases and J gave up 10 bases; unmatched junction bases: 7. This CDR3 comprises 14 residues. The germline gives CDR1 KGHDR, CDR2 SFDVKD. The CDR3 here is CATSDQTYRGEQFF. The CDR3 DNA sequence: TGTGCCACCAGTGATCAGACTTACAGGGGGGAGCAGTTCTTC.

This clonotype has a count of ten or more. The chain joins TRBV5-1 to TRBJ2-3; 8 nucleotides match TRBD2. CDR1 is SGHRS, CDR2 YFSETQ, per germline. The CDR3 is 16 residues long. Trimming removed 0 bases from V and 1 base from J; junction bases left unmatched: 4. CDR3 sequence: CASSLAGLAGTDTQYF. CDR3 DNA: TGCGCCAGCAGCTTGGCTGGACTAGCCGGCACAGATACGCAGTATTTT.

This clonotype was detected many times. The chain carries TRBV6-1 and TRBJ1-2, with D unclear. CDR3 size: 14 residues. Germline CDR1 reads MNHNS; CDR2 reads SASEGT. V was shortened by 1 base and J by 1 base, with 7 bases between the two germline ends. In DNA, the CDR3 is TGTGCCAGCAGTGAAGGCGGCAGTAACTATGGCTACACCTTC. Translation gives CASSEGGSNYGYTF.

This clonotype was observed at least ten times. The chain combines TRBV6-5 with TRBJ1-2; perhaps TRBD1 as D (6 bases). V lost 7 bases, J lost 3 bases, and 18 bases lay in between. The CDR3 is 15 residues long. Germline CDR1 reads MNHEY; CDR2 reads SVGAGI. The DNA of the CDR3 is TGTGCCAGCACCTCAACAGGGAGGAGTGACTATGGCTACACCTTC. Translation: CASTSTGRSDYGYTF.

This clonotype occurred many times. This chain connects TRBV7-2 to TRBJ2-5; tentatively, D is TRBD2 (5 bases). Trimming shortened V by 4 bases and J by 7 bases, and 13 bases separated the two germline ends. Germline-derived CDR1 and CDR2 are SGHTA and FQGNSA. The CDR3 has 13 residues. CDR3 sequence (DNA): TGTGCCAGCAGCTCGGACTTCCTGGGGACCCAGTACTTC. This encodes CASSSDFLGTQYF.